What follows is one TCR beta chain and its context. Trimming stripped 7 bases from V and 7 bases from J, with 22 bases between. This CDR3 is built from 16 residues. The germline V gene has CDR1 MNHEY and CDR2 SMNVEV (reference sequence). This entry is derived from a study of blood T cell repertoires in COVID-19. The overall study: Specimens from acute and convalescent COVID-19 originated in the United States, Italy and Spain. The cDNA or gDNA used as material had been derived from T cells, B-cell-depleted T cells, or PBMCs.

Recruitment covered about 26 US areas and drew participants whose ages spanned roughly 18 to 89 years. Clones were read by immunoSEQ multiplex PCR, and TCRdb kept only the in-frame ones, dropping some. Among roughly 220,000 clones, roughly 88% were seen once, and the ten largest hold about 15%. This chain joins TRBV27 and TRBJ1-4; no definite D call. The sequence came from a woman aged 45-65 years with acute COVID-19. The source material was PBMCs or T cells enriched from blood (not recorded which). CDR3 sequence: CASTRSAGELIEKLFF. DNA for the CDR3: TGTGCCAGCACCCGATCGGCGGGAGAACTAATTGAAAAACTGTTTTTT.